The clone carrying this T cell receptor (beta chain) was counted at least ten times. This sample was taken from a study of regulatory T cells in long-lasting Graves disease. To make TCR beta libraries, researchers used iRepertoire HTBI primers and Arm-PCR of CDR3 regions. TCRdb re-derived calls from the multiplex PCR reads in MiXCR, one entry per CDR3 protein. Among 360,000 or so distinct CDR3 sequences, 15% to 20% were seen once, and the ten largest hold 20% to 25%. Sample time point: newly diagnosed GD, antithyroid drugs for less than 3 months. Scientists built the TCR library using RNA that was extracted from PBMCs. CDR3 size: 13 residues. The V end lost 3 bases, the J end lost 8 bases, and 13 bases lay between the germline ends. Germline values: CDR1 SGHRS, CDR2 YFSETQ. This sample also appeared in a second study, on T cells in Graves' hyperthyroidism and ophthalmopathy.

The specimen was peripheral blood mononuclear cells (PBMCs), collected at new diagnosis, from a patient treated with antithyroid drugs. The chain combines TRBV5-1 with TRBJ2-3, with D perhaps TRBD2 (6 bases). The sequence was collected from a young woman with Graves disease. CDR3 sequence reads: CASSWDDGGTQYF. In nucleotides, the CDR3 is TGCGCCAGCAGCTGGGACGACGGGGGTACGCAGTATTTT.